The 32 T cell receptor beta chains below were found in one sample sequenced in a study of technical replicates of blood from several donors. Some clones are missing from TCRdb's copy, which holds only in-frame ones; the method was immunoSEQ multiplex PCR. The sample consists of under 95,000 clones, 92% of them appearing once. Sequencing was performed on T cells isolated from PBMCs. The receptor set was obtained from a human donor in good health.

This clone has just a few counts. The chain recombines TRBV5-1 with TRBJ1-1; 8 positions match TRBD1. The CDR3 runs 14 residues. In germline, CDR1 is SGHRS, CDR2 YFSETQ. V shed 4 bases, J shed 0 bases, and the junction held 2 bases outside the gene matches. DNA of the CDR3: TGCGCCAGCAGCCCGGACAGGGTGAACACTGAAGCTTTCTTT. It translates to CASSPDRVNTEAFF.

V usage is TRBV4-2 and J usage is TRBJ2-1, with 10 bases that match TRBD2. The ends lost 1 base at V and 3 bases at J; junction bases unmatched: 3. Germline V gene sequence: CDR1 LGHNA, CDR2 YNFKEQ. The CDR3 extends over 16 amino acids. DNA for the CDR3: TGTGCCAGCAGCCAAGCTAGCGGGAGCAACTACAATGAGCAGTTCTTC. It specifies CASSQASGSNYNEQFF.

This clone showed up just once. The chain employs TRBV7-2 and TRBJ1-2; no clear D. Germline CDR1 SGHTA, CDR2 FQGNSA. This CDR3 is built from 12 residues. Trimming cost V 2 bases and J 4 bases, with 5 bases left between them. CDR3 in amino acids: CASSLNSYGYTF. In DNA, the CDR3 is TGTGCCAGCAGCTTAAACTCCTATGGCTACACCTTC.

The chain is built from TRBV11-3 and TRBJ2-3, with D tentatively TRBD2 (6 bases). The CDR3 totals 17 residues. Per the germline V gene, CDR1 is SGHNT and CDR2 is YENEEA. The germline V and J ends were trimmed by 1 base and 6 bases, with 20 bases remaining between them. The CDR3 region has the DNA TGTGCCAGCAGCTTAGTGGGGATATCGGGAGCCGCCGATACGCAGTATTTT. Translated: CASSLVGISGAADTQYF.

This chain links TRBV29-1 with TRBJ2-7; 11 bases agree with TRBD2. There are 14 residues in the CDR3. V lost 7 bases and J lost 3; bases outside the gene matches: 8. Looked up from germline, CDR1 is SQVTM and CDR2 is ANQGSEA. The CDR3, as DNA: TGCAGCGCTGAGACTAGCGGGAAGATCTACGAGCAGTACTTC. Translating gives CSAETSGKIYEQYF.

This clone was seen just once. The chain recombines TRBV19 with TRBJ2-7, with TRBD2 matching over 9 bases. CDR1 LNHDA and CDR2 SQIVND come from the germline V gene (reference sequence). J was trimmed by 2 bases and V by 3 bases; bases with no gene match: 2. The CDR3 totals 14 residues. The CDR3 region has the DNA TGTGCCAGTAGTATTAGCGGGGGTGCCTACGAGCAGTACTTC. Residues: CASSISGGAYEQYF. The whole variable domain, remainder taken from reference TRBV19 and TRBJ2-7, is DGGITQSPKYLFRKEGQNVTLSCEQNLNHDAMYWYRQDPGQGLRLIYYSQIVNDFQKGDIAEGYSVSREKKESFPLTVTSAQKNPTAFYLCASSISGGAYEQYFGPGTRLTVT.

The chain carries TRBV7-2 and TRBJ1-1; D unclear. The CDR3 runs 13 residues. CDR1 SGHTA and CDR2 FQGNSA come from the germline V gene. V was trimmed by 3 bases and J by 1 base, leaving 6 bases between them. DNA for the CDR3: TGTGCCAGCAGCTTGGCGGAGAACACTGAAGCTTTCTTT. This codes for CASSLAENTEAFF.

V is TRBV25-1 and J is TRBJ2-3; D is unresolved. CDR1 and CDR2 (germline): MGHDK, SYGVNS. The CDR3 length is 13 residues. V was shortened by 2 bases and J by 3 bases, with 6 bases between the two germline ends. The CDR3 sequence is CASSEEWTDTQYF. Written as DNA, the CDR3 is TGTGCCAGCAGTGAAGAGTGGACAGATACGCAGTATTTT.

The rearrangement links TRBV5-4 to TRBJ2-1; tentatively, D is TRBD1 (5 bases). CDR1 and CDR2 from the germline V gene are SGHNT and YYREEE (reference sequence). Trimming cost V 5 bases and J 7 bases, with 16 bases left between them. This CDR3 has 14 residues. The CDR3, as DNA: TGTGCCAGCAGAGGAGCAGGGTTTATGAATGAGCAGTTCTTC. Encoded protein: CASRGAGFMNEQFF.

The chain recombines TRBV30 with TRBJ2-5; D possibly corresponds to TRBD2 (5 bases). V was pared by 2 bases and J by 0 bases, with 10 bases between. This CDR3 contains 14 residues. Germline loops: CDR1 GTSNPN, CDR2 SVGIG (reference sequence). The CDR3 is CAWSPRADQETQYF. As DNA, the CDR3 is TGTGCCTGGAGTCCGAGGGCAGACCAAGAGACCCAGTACTTC.

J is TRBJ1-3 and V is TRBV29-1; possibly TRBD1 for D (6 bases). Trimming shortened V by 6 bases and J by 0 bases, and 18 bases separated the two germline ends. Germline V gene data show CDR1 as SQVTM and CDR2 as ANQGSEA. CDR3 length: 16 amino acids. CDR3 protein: CSVTSDRHSSGNTIYF. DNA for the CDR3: TGCAGCGTCACTAGCGACAGGCACAGCTCTGGAAACACCATATATTTT.

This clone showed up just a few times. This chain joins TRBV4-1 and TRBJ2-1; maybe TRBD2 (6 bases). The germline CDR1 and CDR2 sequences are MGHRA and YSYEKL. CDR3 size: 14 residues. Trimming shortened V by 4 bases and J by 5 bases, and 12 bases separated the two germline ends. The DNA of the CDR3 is TGCGCCAGCAGCCCCCTGACTAGTAACAATGAGCAGTTCTTC. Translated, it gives CASSPLTSNNEQFF.

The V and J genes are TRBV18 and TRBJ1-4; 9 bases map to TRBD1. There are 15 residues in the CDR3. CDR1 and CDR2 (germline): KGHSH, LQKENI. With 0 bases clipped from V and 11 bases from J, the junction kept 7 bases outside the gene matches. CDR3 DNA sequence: TGTGCCAGCTCACCACCGGGACAGGGTGACGGGAAACTGTTTTTT. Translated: CASSPPGQGDGKLFF.

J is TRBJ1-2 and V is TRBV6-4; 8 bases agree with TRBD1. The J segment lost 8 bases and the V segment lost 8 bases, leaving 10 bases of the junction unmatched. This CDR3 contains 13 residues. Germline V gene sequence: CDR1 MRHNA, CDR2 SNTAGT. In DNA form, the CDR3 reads TGTGCCAGCGAGTGCAGGGGGCGCCGGGGCTACACCTTC. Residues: CASECRGRRGYTF.

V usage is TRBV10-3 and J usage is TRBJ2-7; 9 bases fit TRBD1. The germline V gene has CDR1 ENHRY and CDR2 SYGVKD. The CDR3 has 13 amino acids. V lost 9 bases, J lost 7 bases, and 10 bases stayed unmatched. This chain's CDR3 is CAISRDRVEEQYF. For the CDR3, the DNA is TGTGCCATTTCTAGGGACAGGGTTGAAGAGCAGTACTTC.

In DNA, the CDR3 is TGTGCCAGCAGTTTTAGACAGGTCAGTCAGCCCCAGCATTTT. Translating it yields CASSFRQVSQPQHF. The chain employs TRBV27 and TRBJ1-5; D is perhaps TRBD1 (6 bases). CDR1 and CDR2 from the germline V gene are MNHEY and SMNVEV (reference sequence). The CDR3 totals 14 residues. The germline V and J ends were trimmed by 3 bases and 6 bases, with 12 bases remaining between them.

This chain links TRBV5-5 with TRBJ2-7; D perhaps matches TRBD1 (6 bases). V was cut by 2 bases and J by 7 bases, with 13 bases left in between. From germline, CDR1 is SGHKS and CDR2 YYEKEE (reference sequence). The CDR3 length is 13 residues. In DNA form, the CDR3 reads TGTGCCAGCAGCTTCACAGGGATAAGGGAGCAGTACTTC. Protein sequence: CASSFTGIREQYF.

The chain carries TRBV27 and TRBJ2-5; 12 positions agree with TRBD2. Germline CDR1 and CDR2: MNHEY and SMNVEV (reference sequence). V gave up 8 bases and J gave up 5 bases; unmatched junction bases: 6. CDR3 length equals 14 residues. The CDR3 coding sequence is TGTGCCAGCGCGAGACTAGCGGGAGTTGAGACCCAGTACTTC. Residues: CASARLAGVETQYF.

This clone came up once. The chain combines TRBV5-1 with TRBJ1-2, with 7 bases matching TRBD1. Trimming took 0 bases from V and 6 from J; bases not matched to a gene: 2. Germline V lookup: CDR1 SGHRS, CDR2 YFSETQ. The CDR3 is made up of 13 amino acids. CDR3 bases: TGCGCCAGCAGCTTGGGAGGGGGCGATGGCTACACCTTC. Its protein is CASSLGGGDGYTF.

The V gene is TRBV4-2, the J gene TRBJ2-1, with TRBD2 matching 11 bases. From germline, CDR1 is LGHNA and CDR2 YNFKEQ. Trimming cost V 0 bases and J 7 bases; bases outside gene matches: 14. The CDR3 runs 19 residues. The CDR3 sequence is CASSQDLASGRSLVNEQFF. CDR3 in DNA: TGTGCCAGCAGCCAAGATCTGGCTAGCGGGAGGTCGTTAGTTAATGAGCAGTTCTTC.

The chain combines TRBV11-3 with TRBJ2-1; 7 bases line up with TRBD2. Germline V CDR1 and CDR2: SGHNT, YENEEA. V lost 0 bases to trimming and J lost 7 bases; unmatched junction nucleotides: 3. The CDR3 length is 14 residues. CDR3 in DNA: TGTGCCAGCAGCTTAGAGGGACTACCTAATGAGCAGTTCTTC. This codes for CASSLEGLPNEQFF.

CDR3 residues: CASTSLGGVKNTEAFF. For the CDR3, the DNA is TGTGCCAGCACCTCATTGGGGGGGGTAAAGAACACTGAAGCTTTCTTT. The rearrangement joins TRBV19 to TRBJ1-1, with D possibly TRBD1 on 5 matching bases. Germline assignment: CDR1 LNHDA and CDR2 SQIVND (reference sequence). V lost 9 bases and J 1 base, leaving 21 bases between the germline ends. The CDR3 loop spans 16 amino acids.

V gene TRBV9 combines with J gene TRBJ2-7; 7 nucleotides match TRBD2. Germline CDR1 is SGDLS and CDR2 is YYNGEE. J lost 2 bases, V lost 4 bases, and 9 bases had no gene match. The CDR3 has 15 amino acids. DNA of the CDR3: TGTGCCAGCAGCCCCCCGGGGGGTGGGCCCTACGAGCAGTACTTC. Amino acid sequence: CASSPPGGGPYEQYF.

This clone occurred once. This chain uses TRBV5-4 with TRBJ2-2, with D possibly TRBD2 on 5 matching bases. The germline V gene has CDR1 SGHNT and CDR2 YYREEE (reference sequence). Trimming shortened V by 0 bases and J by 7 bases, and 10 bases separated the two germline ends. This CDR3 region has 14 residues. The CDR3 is CASSLDAGGGELFF. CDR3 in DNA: TGTGCCAGCAGCTTGGACGCGGGTGGCGGGGAGCTGTTTTTT.

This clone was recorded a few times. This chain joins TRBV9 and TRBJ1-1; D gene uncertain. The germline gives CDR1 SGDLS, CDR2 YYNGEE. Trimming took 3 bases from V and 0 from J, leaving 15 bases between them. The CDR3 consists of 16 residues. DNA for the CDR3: TGTGCCAGCAGCGGCGGGGTCAATCGGCTGAACACTGAAGCTTTCTTT. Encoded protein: CASSGGVNRLNTEAFF.

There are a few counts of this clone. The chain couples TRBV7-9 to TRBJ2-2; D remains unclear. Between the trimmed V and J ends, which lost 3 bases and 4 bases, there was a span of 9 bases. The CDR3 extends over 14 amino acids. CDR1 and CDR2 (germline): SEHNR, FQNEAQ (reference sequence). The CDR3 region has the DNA TGTGCCAGCAGCTTGGCAGTTACCACCGGGGAGCTGTTTTTT. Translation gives CASSLAVTTGELFF.

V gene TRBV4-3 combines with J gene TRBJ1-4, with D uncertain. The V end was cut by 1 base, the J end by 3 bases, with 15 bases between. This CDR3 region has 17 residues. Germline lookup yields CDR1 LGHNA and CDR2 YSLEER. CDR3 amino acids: CASSQVSWRRSNEKLFF. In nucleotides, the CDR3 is TGCGCCAGCAGCCAAGTCAGTTGGAGACGGTCTAATGAAAAACTGTTTTTT.

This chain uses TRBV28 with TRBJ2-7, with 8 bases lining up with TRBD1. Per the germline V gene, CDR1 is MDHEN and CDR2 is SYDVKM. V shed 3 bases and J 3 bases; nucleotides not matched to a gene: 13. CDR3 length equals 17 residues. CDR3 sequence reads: CASSFLQSGQAYYEQYF. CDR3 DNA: TGTGCCAGCAGTTTCTTACAGTCGGGACAGGCGTACTACGAGCAGTACTTC. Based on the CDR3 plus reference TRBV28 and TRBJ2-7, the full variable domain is DVKVTQSSRYLVKRTGEKVFLECVQDMDHENMFWYRQDPGLGLRLIYFSYDVKMKEKGDIPEGYSVSREKKERFSLILESASTNQTSMYLCASSFLQSGQAYYEQYFGPGTRLTVT.

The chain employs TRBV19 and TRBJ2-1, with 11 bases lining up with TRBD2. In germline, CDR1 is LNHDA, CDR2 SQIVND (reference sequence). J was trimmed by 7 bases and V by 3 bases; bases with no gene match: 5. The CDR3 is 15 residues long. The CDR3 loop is CASSMPGLAANEQFF. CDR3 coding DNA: TGTGCCAGTAGTATGCCGGGACTAGCGGCTAATGAGCAGTTCTTC.

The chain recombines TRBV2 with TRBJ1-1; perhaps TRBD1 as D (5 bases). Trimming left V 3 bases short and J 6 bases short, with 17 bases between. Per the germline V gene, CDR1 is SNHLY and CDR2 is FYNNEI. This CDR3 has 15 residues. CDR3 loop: CASSEAPGGAPEAFF. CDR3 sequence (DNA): TGTGCCAGCAGTGAGGCTCCAGGCGGGGCACCTGAAGCTTTCTTT.

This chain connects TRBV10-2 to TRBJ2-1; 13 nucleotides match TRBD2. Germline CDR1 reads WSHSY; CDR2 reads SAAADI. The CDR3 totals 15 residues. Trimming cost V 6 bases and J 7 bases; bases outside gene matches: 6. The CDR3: CASRILAGGGNEQFF. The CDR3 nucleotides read TGCGCCAGCAGGATACTAGCGGGAGGGGGGAATGAGCAGTTCTTC.

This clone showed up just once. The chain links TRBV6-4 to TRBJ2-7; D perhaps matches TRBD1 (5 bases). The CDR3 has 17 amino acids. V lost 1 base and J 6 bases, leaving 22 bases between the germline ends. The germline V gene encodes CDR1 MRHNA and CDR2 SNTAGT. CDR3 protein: CASSDLNNRGLRSEQYF. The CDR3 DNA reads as TGTGCCAGCAGTGACTTAAATAATAGGGGTCTTAGGAGCGAGCAGTACTTC.